Listed below are T cell receptor beta chains from one sample, sequenced in a study of cytomegalovirus exposure and HLA in healthy donors. Some clones are missing from TCRdb's copy, which holds only in-frame ones; the method was immunoSEQ multiplex PCR. The ten most abundant clones cover less than 20% of a sample with under 50,000 clones. Material for sequencing was PBMCs. The receptors derive from a male donor in good health and CMV-seronegative. Each CDR3 is given without its conserved first and last residue.

CDR3aa	v_gene	j_gene
ASGLGTGARSYGYT	TRBV12-5	TRBJ1-2
ASSQGAGSVYEQF	TRBV4-1	TRBJ2-1
SVDFGGAGETQY	TRBV29-1	TRBJ2-5
ASSQDWDRETYEQY	TRBV4-3	TRBJ2-7
AISPGQDTNYGYT	TRBV19	TRBJ1-2
ASSVRDSYYEQY	TRBV7-9	TRBJ2-7
ASSYLDSYT	TRBV6-5	TRBJ1-2
ASSLTALYGNTIY	TRBV7-8	TRBJ1-3
ASSPADSSYEQY	TRBV4-1	TRBJ2-7
ASRPLGQDIFNSPLH	TRBV13	TRBJ1-6
ASRGTGVETQY	TRBV5-1	TRBJ2-5
ASGRQGPTGELF	TRBV5-1	TRBJ2-2
ASSPVSDNLPDGYT	TRBV14	TRBJ1-2
ASSLGQGVYYGYT	TRBV5-6	TRBJ1-2
ASSEIDRATVHEQF	TRBV18	TRBJ2-1
ASSFRLTGANVLT	TRBV6-5	TRBJ2-6
ASSHLGQGLDYGYT	TRBV4-1	TRBJ1-2
ASSPGQGGVMNTEAF	TRBV5-4	TRBJ1-1
ASYRGVPYNEQF	TRBV30	TRBJ2-1
AWNTGSYEQY	TRBV30	TRBJ2-7
ASQSRTFSGNTIY	TRBV19	TRBJ1-3
ASSQKGAGGGTGELF	TRBV4-1	TRBJ2-2
ASSLGGGMETQY	TRBV7-7	TRBJ2-5
ASSLGQGYSTDTQY	TRBV5-6	TRBJ2-3